The 9 T cell receptor beta chains in this list originate from one sample, sequenced in a study of monozygotic twins with cystic fibrosis. The method was immunoSEQ multiplex PCR; TCRdb's version includes in-frame clones alone and lacks a portion of them. The sample holds about 8,000 clones, nearly 95% seen once. Sequences were obtained from blood. All receptors derive from a boy between 2 and 15 years old with cystic fibrosis.

This sequence joins TRBV18 and TRBJ2-7; D not certain. Germline CDR1 and CDR2: KGHSH and LQKENI. The V gene lost 1 base and the J gene lost 6 bases, with 16 bases spanning the gap. CDR3 size: 15 residues. This CDR3 reads CASSPQHPKVSEQYF. The CDR3 coding sequence is TGTGCCAGCTCACCACAACACCCCAAAGTAAGCGAGCAGTACTTC.

The chain is built from TRBV5-6 and TRBJ1-3; D gene unclear. Germline V gene data show CDR1 as SGHDT and CDR2 as YYEEEE. The CDR3 is 14 residues long. With 5 bases removed from V and 1 base from J, the gap between germline ends came to 10 bases. CDR3 sequence: CASRPTGSGNTIYF. Written as DNA, the CDR3 is TGTGCCAGCAGGCCTACGGGGTCTGGAAACACCATATATTTT.

This clone showed up just once. The CDR3 loop is CASSDPGANSPLHF. For the CDR3, the DNA is TGCGCCAGCAGTGACCCAGGGGCCAATTCACCCCTCCACTTT. This chain uses TRBV10-1 with TRBJ1-6; D is possibly TRBD1 (6 bases). The CDR3 runs 14 residues. The germline V and J ends were trimmed by 3 bases and 7 bases, with 10 bases remaining between them. CDR1 and CDR2 (germline): WNHNN, SYGVQD (reference sequence).

The chain has TRBV7-9 and TRBJ2-6; D is possibly TRBD1 (5 bases). Germline CDR1 and CDR2: SEHNR and FQNEAQ (reference sequence). V gave up 5 bases and J gave up 2 bases, with 10 bases separating them. This CDR3 is built from 15 residues. CDR3: CASSLGVTGANVLTF. The CDR3 DNA is TGTGCCAGCAGCCTAGGGGTCACTGGGGCCAACGTCCTGACTTTC.

This sequence joins TRBV11-3 and TRBJ2-2; unclear D gene. V was pared by 6 bases and J by 1 base, with 9 bases between. Germline CDR1 is SGHNT and CDR2 is YENEEA. The CDR3 has 14 residues. CDR3 in amino acids: CASRTLGNTGELFF. CDR3 nucleotide sequence: TGTGCCAGCAGGACCCTGGGGAACACCGGGGAGCTGTTTTTT.

The rearrangement joins TRBV2 to TRBJ2-2; the D is unclear. Per germline, CDR1 SNHLY and CDR2 FYNNEI. The CDR3 has 13 amino acids. V was shortened by 3 bases and J by 1 base, with 3 bases between the two germline ends. The CDR3 sequence: CASSEGNTGELFF. The CDR3 nucleotides are TGTGCCAGCAGTGAGGGGAACACCGGGGAGCTGTTTTTT.

V is TRBV14 and J is TRBJ2-6; D possibly corresponds to TRBD1 (8 bases). The CDR3 runs to 18 residues. Germline V gene data show CDR1 as SGHDN and CDR2 as FVKESK. Between the trimmed V and J ends, which lost 1 base and 2 bases, there was a span of 15 bases. This chain's CDR3 is CASSQGHRGGAGANVLTF. In DNA, the CDR3 is TGTGCCAGCAGCCAAGGGCACAGGGGGGGCGCTGGGGCCAACGTCCTGACTTTC.

The rearrangement links TRBV6-5 to TRBJ2-3, with 10 bases that match TRBD2. V shed 2 bases and J 3 bases; nucleotides not matched to a gene: 5. The germline V gene encodes CDR1 MNHEY and CDR2 SVGAGI. The CDR3 totals 16 residues. CDR3 in DNA: TGTGCCAGCAGTTACGTGGGGACTAGCGTAACAGATACGCAGTATTTT. Residues: CASSYVGTSVTDTQYF.

This clone was recorded only once. V gene TRBV5-1 combines with J gene TRBJ2-7; D uncertain. The ends were cut back, 0 bases at V and 4 bases at J, with 17 bases in the middle. Germline lookup yields CDR1 SGHRS and CDR2 YFSETQ. This CDR3 is 16 amino acids long. CDR3 DNA: TGCGCCAGCAGCTTGGTTTATCGAGGACGGAAATACGAGCAGTACTTC. Its translation: CASSLVYRGRKYEQYF.